This T cell receptor (beta chain) was sequenced in a study of monozygotic twins with inflammatory bowel disease. Findings and limits, study-wide: Variability may have been added to patient repertoires by differing immunosuppressive treatments.

Concerning this clonotype: Its antigen is unidentified.

Germline assignment: CDR1 LGHDT and CDR2 YNNKEL (reference sequence). The CDR3 is 12 residues long. Blood was drawn once per donor, and each sample measured roughly 2.5 ml. Every TCR library used about 3,700 ng of total RNA. Incorporation of UMIs carrying a 6-nucleotide sample barcode was performed by template switching. Following a re-call of the 5' RACE reads, TCRdb has one entry per CDR3 protein and lacks DNA. This table lists more than 85,000 distinct CDR3 sequences. The TCR was taken from a human donor with ulcerative colitis or Crohn's disease, or a healthy co-twin of an affected twin (not recorded which). Sequencing used blood. V usage is TRBV3-1 and J usage is TRBJ2-6; the D call from TCRdb, TRBD2, cannot be confirmed without DNA. The CDR3 here is CASRDLANVLTF.